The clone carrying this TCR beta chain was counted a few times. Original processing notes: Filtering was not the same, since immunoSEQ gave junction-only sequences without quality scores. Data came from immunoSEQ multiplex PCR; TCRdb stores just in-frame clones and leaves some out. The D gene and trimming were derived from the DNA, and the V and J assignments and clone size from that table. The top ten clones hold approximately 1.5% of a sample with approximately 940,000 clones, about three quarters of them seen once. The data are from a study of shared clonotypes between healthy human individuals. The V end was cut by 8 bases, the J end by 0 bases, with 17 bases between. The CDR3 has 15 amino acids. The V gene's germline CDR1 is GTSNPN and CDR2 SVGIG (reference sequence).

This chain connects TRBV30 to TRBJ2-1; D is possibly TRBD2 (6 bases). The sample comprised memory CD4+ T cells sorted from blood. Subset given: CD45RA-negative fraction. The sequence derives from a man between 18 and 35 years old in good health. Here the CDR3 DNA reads TGTGCCACCGGAGGGAGCGGGCACTCCTACAATGAGCAGTTCTTC. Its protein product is CATGGSGHSYNEQFF.